The 10 T cell receptor beta chains in this list originate from one sample, sequenced in a study of graft-versus-host responses after intestinal transplantation. Profiled with immunoSEQ multiplex PCR; TCRdb holds only in-frame clones, not every one. The table includes approximately 9,100 clones, around a third detected once. The plating included roughly 200,000 irradiated, violet-dye-labeled stimulator cells together with roughly 200,000 CFSE-labeled responder cells. Specimen: alloreactive CD8+ T cells from a mixed lymphocyte reaction culture, collected before transplantation. Subset reported: CFSE-low proliferating T cells sorted from roughly six-day pre-transplant mixed lymphocyte reaction (GvH or HvG direction). The receptors were sampled from a human patient who was an organ donor for intestinal transplantation.

The genes are TRBV19 and TRBJ2-7; the D gene is possibly TRBD2 (6 bases). The CDR3 is made up of 14 amino acids. Trimming removed 3 bases from V and 3 bases from J, with 12 bases in between. Germline lookup yields CDR1 LNHDA and CDR2 SQIVND (reference sequence). The CDR3 DNA reads TGTGCCAGTAGTATGGGGTCCGGGGGCTACGAGCAGTACTTC. This translates into CASSMGSGGYEQYF. Using reference TRBV19 and TRBJ2-7 for the parts outside the CDR3, the full variable domain is DGGITQSPKYLFRKEGQNVTLSCEQNLNHDAMYWYRQDPGQGLRLIYYSQIVNDFQKGDIAEGYSVSREKKESFPLTVTSAQKNPTAFYLCASSMGSGGYEQYFGPGTRLTVT.

The V call is TRBV27, the J call TRBJ2-7; possibly TRBD2 for D (6 bases). This CDR3 comprises 15 residues. V dropped 3 bases and J dropped 3 bases, with 15 bases sitting between them. Germline V gene sequence: CDR1 MNHEY, CDR2 SMNVEV (reference sequence). The CDR3 is CASSLRDWPDYEQYF. The CDR3 nucleotides read TGTGCCAGCAGTTTGAGGGACTGGCCCGACTACGAGCAGTACTTC.

This clone was counted between two and nine times. The chain combines TRBV10-1 with TRBJ2-7, with 8 positions matching TRBD2. The J segment lost 2 bases and the V segment lost 0 bases, leaving 12 bases of the junction unmatched. This CDR3 is 18 amino acids long. Germline V gene data show CDR1 as WNHNN and CDR2 as SYGVQD (reference sequence). The CDR3 DNA reads as TGCGCCAGCAGTGAGTCCCTGGGTGGAGCGGGGGCCACCTACGAGCAGTACTTC. It specifies CASSESLGGAGATYEQYF.

The V and J genes are TRBV6-5 and TRBJ2-7; 16 bases are shared with TRBD2. The CDR3 is 15 residues long. V dropped 5 bases and J dropped 7; count of bases not matched to a gene: 5. The V gene's germline CDR1 is MNHEY and CDR2 SVGAGI. Here the CDR3 reads CASSGTSGGASEQYF. The CDR3 bases are TGTGCCAGCAGTGGGACTAGCGGGGGGGCTAGTGAGCAGTACTTC.

CDR3 sequence reads: CASSPTRLRANVLTF. The DNA for the CDR3 is TGTGCCAGCAGTCCCACGAGGCTACGGGCCAACGTCCTGACTTTC. The genes are TRBV7-3 and TRBJ2-6, with D hard to call. Germline values: CDR1 SGHTA, CDR2 FQGTGA. Trimming removed 6 bases from V and 5 bases from J, with 14 bases in between. This CDR3 has 15 amino acids.

This clone was seen only a few times. V and J are TRBV27 and TRBJ2-1; D is perhaps TRBD2 (6 bases). V shed 5 bases and J shed 15 bases, with 20 bases lying between them. Germline-derived CDR1 and CDR2 are MNHEY and SMNVEV (reference sequence). The CDR3 totals 13 residues. The CDR3 spells CASSTKGLAQAFF. For the CDR3, the DNA is TGTGCCAGCAGTACGAAGGGACTCGCCCAAGCGTTCTTC.

This clone has only one observation. This chain connects TRBV7-9 to TRBJ2-5; maybe TRBD1 (6 bases). The CDR3 runs 16 residues. The ends were cut back, 5 bases at V and 6 bases at J, with 22 bases in the middle. Germline CDR1 and CDR2: SEHNR and FQNEAQ (reference sequence). DNA of the CDR3: TGTGCCAGCAGCCGCCCCCTACTACAGGGCCGAAAGACCCAGTACTTC. It specifies CASSRPLLQGRKTQYF.

This clone qualifies as medium-sized. The rearrangement uses TRBV27 and TRBJ1-2; D is perhaps TRBD1 (5 bases). The CDR3 has 14 amino acids. Trimming shortened V by 5 bases and J by 1 base, and 11 bases separated the two germline ends. Germline V gene sequence: CDR1 MNHEY, CDR2 SMNVEV (reference sequence). CDR3 bases: TGTGCCAGCAGTCCATTAGGGGTTAACTATGGCTACACCTTC. This sequence encodes CASSPLGVNYGYTF.

By share of the sample, this clone is medium-sized. An end of the junction does not agree with germline; a read error may underlie this. This rearrangement joins TRBV7-8 to TRBJ2-3; tentatively, D is TRBD1 (6 bases). Germline loops: CDR1 SGHVS, CDR2 FQNEAQ. The CDR3 sequence is 11 residues long. The CDR3 here is CASSASGTSDF. The CDR3 bases are TGTGCCAGCAGCGCCTCTGGGACATCAGATTTT.

Here the CDR3 reads CASSIYISYLWAITSPGANVLTF. CDR3 bases: TGTGCCAGTAGTATATATATATCCTACCTGTGGGCCATCACCTCACCTGGGGCCAACGTCCTGACTTTC. The rearrangement joins TRBV19 to TRBJ2-6; no reliable D call. CDR3 size: 23 residues. With 2 bases removed from V and 2 bases from J, the gap between germline ends came to 31 bases. The germline V gene has CDR1 LNHDA and CDR2 SQIVND (reference sequence).